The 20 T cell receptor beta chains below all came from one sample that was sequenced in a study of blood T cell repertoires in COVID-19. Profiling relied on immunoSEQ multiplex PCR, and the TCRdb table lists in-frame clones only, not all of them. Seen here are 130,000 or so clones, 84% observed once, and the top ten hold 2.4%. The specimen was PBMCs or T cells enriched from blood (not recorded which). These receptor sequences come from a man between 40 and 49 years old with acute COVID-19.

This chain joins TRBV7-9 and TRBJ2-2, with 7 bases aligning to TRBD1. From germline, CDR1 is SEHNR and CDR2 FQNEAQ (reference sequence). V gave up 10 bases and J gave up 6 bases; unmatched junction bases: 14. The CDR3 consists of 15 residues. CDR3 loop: CATGPQGGRSGELFF. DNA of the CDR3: TGTGCCACCGGGCCCCAAGGGGGCCGATCCGGGGAGCTGTTTTTT.

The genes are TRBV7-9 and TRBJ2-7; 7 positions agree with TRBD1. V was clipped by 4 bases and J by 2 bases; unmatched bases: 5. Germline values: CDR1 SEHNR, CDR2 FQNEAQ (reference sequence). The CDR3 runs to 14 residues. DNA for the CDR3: TGTGCCAGCAGCTCCCGGGACAGAACCTACGAGCAGTACTTC. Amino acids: CASSSRDRTYEQYF. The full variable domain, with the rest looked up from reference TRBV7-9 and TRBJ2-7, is DTGVSQNPRHKITKRGQNVTFRCDPISEHNRLYWYRQTLGQGPEFLTYFQNEAQLEKSRLLSDRFSAERPKGSFSTLEIQRTEQGDSAMYLCASSSRDRTYEQYFGPGTRLTVT.

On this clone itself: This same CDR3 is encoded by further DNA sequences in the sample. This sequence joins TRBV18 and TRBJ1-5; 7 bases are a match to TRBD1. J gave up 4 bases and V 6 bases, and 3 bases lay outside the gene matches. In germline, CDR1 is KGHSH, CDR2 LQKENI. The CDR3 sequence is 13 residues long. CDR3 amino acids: CASSPGGNQPQHF. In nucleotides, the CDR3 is TGTGCCAGCTCGCCAGGGGGGAATCAGCCCCAGCATTTT.

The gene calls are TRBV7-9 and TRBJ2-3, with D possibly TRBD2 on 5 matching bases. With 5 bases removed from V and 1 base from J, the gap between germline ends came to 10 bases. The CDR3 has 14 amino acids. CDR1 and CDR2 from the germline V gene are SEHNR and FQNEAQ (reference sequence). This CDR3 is CASSTGIGTDTQYF. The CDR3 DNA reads TGTGCCAGCAGCACCGGGATAGGCACAGATACGCAGTATTTT.

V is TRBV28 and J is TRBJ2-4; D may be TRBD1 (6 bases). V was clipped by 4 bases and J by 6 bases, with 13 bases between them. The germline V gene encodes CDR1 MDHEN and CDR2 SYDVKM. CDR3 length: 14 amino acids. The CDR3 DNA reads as TGTGCCAGCAGTTCCGCCGGGACACCAAACATTCAGTACTTC. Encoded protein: CASSSAGTPNIQYF.

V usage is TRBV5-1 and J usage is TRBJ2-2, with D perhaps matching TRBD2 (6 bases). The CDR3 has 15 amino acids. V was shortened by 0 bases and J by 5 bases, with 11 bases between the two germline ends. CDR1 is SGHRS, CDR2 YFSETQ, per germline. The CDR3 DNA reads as TGCGCCAGCAGCTTGGACCCAGCGGGTACCGGGGAGCTGTTTTTT. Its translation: CASSLDPAGTGELFF.

The CDR3 loop reads CASSQGQGGGYTF. For the CDR3, the DNA is TGTGCCAGCAGCCAAGGACAGGGAGGTGGCTACACCTTC. The V gene is TRBV3-1 (or the pseudogene TRBV3-2), the J gene TRBJ1-2; 7 bases match TRBD1. The CDR3 sequence is 13 residues long. The germline V gene has CDR1 LGHDT and CDR2 YNNKEL (reference sequence). V shed 1 base and J 7 bases; nucleotides not matched to a gene: 3.

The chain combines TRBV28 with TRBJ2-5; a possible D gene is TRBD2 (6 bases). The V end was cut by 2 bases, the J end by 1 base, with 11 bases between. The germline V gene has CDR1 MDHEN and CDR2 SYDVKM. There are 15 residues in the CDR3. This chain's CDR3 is CASSLARDFQETQYF. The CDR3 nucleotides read TGTGCCAGCAGTTTAGCCAGGGACTTCCAAGAGACCCAGTACTTC.

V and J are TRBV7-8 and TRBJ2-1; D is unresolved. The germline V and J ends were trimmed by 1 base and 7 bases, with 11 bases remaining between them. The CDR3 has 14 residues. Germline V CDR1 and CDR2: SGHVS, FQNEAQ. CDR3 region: CASSLGRSSNEQFF. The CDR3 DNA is TGTGCCAGCAGCTTAGGTCGGTCGTCGAATGAGCAGTTCTTC. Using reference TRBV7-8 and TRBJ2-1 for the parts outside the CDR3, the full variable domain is GAGVSQSPRYKVAKRGQDVALRCDPISGHVSLFWYQQALGQGPEFLTYFQNEAQLDKSGLPSDRFFAERPEGSVSTLKIQRTQQEDSAVYLCASSLGRSSNEQFFGPGTRLTVL.

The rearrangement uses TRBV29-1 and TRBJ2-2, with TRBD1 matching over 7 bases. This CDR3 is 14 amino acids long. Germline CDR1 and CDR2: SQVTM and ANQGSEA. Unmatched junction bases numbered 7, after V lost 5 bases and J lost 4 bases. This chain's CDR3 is CSVSDRERTGELFF. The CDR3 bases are TGCAGCGTTTCCGACAGGGAGCGCACCGGGGAGCTGTTTTTT.

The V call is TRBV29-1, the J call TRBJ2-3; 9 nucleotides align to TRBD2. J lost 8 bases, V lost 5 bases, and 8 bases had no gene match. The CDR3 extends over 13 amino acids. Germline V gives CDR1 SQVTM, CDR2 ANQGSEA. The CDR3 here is CSVRVAGVFTQYF. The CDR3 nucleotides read TGCAGCGTTCGGGTAGCGGGAGTCTTTACGCAGTATTTT.

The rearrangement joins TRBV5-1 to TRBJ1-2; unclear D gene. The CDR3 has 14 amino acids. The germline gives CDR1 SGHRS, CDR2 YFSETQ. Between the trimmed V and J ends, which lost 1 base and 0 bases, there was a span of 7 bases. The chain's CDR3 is CASSLSSANYGYTF. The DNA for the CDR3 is TGCGCCAGCAGCTTGTCATCAGCTAACTATGGCTACACCTTC.

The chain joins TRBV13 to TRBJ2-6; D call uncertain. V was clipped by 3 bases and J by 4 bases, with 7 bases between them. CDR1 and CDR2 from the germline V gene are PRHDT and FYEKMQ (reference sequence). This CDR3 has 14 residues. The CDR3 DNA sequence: TGTGCCAGCAGCTTCCAATCCGGGGCCAACGTCCTGACTTTC. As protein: CASSFQSGANVLTF.

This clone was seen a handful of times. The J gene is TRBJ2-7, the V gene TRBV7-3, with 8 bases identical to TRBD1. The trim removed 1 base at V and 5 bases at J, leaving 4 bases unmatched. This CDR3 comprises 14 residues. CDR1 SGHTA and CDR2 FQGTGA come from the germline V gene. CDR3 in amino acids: CASSLSQGADEQYF. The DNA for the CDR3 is TGTGCCAGCAGCTTAAGCCAGGGGGCAGACGAGCAGTACTTC.

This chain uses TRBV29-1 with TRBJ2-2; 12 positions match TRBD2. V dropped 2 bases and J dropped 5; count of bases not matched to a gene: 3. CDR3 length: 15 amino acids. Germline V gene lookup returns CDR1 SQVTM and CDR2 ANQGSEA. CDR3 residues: CSVEYLAGGTGELFF. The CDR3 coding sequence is TGCAGCGTTGAATACCTAGCGGGAGGGACCGGGGAGCTGTTTTTT.

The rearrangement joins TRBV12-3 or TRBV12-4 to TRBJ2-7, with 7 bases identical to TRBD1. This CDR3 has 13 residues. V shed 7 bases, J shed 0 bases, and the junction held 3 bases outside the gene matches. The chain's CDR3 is CASTRDSSYEQYF. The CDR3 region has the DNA TGTGCCAGCACTCGGGACAGCTCCTACGAGCAGTACTTC.

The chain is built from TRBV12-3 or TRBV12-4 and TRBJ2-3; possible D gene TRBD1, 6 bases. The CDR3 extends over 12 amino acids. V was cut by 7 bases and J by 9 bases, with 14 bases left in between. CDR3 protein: CASTVSRGTQYF. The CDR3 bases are TGTGCCAGCACTGTTAGTAGGGGGACGCAGTATTTT.

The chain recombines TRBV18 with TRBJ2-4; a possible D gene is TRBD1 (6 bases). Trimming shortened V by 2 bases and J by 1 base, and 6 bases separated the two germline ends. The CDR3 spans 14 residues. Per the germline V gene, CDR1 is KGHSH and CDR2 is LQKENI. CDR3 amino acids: CASSPDRAKNIQYF. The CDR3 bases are TGTGCCAGCTCACCAGACAGGGCCAAAAACATTCAGTACTTC.

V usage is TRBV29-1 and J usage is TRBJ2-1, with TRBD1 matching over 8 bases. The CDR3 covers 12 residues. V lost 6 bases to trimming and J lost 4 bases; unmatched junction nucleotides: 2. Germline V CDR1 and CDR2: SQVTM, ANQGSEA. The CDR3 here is CSVGQEYNEQFF. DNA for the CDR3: TGCAGCGTGGGACAGGAGTACAATGAGCAGTTCTTC.

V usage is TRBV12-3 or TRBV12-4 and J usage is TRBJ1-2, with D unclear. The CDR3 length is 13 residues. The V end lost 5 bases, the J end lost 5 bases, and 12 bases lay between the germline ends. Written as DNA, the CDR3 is TGTGCCAGCAGTGCCCGCAGGAAGTATGGCTACACCTTC. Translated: CASSARRKYGYTF.